Listed below are T cell receptor beta chains from one sample, sequenced in a study of T cell responses to AZD1222 COVID-19 vaccine. Clones were read by immunoSEQ multiplex PCR, and TCRdb kept only the in-frame ones, dropping some. There are approximately 130,000 clones in the sample; around 89% occur only once, and roughly 11% lies in the top ten. This specimen consisted of peripheral blood, obtained on day 0 of MenACWY control vaccination. Receptors were obtained from an adult in good health. Both conserved end residues are trimmed from each CDR3.

>TRBV5-1|14|TRBJ1-4
ASSSNPGATNEKLF
>TRBV19|12|TRBJ1-2
ASSTRQGNYGYT
>TRBV19|13|TRBJ1-3
ASSGQGQSGNTIY
>TRBV12-3/TRBV12-4|10|TRBJ2-3
ASSLSTDTQY
>TRBV6-6|12|TRBJ1-2
ASSYVEGIYGYT
>TRBV7-6|12|TRBJ1-6
ASSSGTGEEPLH
>TRBV11-2|12|TRBJ2-2
ASSLRAHTGELF
>TRBV11-3|11|TRBJ2-1
ASSSSSYNEQF
>TRBV19|10|TRBJ2-1
ASSIQANEQF
>TRBV2|12|TRBJ1-5
ASSERGRGQPQH
>TRBV10-3|10|TRBJ2-7
AISDYSYEQY
>TRBV10-1|16|TRBJ2-3
ASSESTPNSILGDTQY
>TRBV11-1|13|TRBJ1-1
ASSLTMGQNTEAF
>TRBV19|13|TRBJ2-4
ASSTSGSTKNIQY
>TRBV4-2|12|TRBJ2-7
ASSQDRREGEQY
>TRBV4-2|12|TRBJ1-3
ASSQVFDGNTIY
>TRBV27|13|TRBJ1-2
ASSLRQGSNYGYT
>TRBV5-1|13|TRBJ2-5
ASARTVGGGETQY
>TRBV27|10|TRBJ1-5
ASSFVGQPQH
>TRBV6-5|12|TRBJ2-1
ASTSLREADEQF
>TRBV27|13|TRBJ2-7
ASSSSGGFSYEQY
>TRBV7-2|11|TRBJ2-1
ASSLTTNNEQF
>TRBV2|12|TRBJ1-2
ASSLEGERYGYT
>TRBV5-4|12|TRBJ1-4
ASSLGQGREKLF
>TRBV29-1|11|TRBJ1-4
SVGGQGNEKLF
>TRBV6-2/TRBV6-3|14|TRBJ1-1
ASSYSDRATNTEAF
>TRBV7-8|14|TRBJ2-7
ASSVFQTSYAYEQY
>TRBV30|17|TRBJ2-4
AWSVGAPHSGSIKNIQY
>TRBV25-1|11|TRBJ2-3
ASILAGSDTQY
>TRBV6-1|9|TRBJ1-2
ASSEALVYF
>TRBV30|10|TRBJ2-2
AWSSITGELF
>TRBV7-9|14|TRBJ2-7
ASSLAGLGATYEQY
>TRBV11-3|14|TRBJ1-1
ASSLDSGQGGTEAF
>TRBV7-2|17|TRBJ1-6
ASSPRENTYSIYNSPLH
>TRBV6-1|10|TRBJ2-5
ASSERQETQY
>TRBV3-1/TRBV3-2|14|TRBJ2-2
ASSQGQDRGTGELF
>TRBV19|16|TRBJ2-3
ASTTGLAGGLSTDTQY
>TRBV27|15|TRBJ2-1
ASSRSSSVSSYNEQF
>TRBV29-1|11|TRBJ1-1
SVDSGGYTEAF
>TRBV7-7|11|TRBJ2-2
ASSARGTGELF
>TRBV5-1|14|TRBJ1-3
ASSEPDLSSGNTIY
>TRBV11-2|13|TRBJ1-1
ASSLVGIDRAEAF
>TRBV6-5|13|TRBJ1-2
ASSYSRNANYGYT
>TRBV3-1/TRBV3-2|14|TRBJ1-3
ASSHDRGPRGNTIY
>TRBV5-6|12|TRBJ2-7
ASSLGAGGYEQY
>TRBV9|13|TRBJ1-6
ASSVDGGRNSPLH
>TRBV3-1/TRBV3-2|13|TRBJ1-5
ASSQDIGYGQPQH
>TRBV6-5|13|TRBJ2-1
ASSSTSGRFHEQF
>TRBV24-1|14|TRBJ2-7
ATSVTSGTYSYEQY